Listed below are T cell receptor beta chains from one sample, sequenced in a study of blood T cell repertoires in COVID-19. Clones were read by immunoSEQ multiplex PCR, and TCRdb kept only the in-frame ones, dropping some. The table has 45,000 to 55,000 clones, approximately 88% seen once; the top ten hold less than 4%. Source material: peripheral blood. The receptors stem from a human donor in a cohort sampled during active COVID-19. Both conserved end residues are part of each CDR3. D genes are given only for firm matches. Some rows have no size entry. The others give once, few or many, or a class for an expanded clone.

clone size: .; V gene: TRBV9; D gene: TRBD1; J gene: TRBJ2-7; CDR3 length: 15; CDR3 DNA: TGTGCCAGCAGCGAGAGTACAGGGGAGTTCTACGAGCAGTACTTC; CDR3 protein: CASSESTGEFYEQYF
clone size: .; V gene: TRBV5-6; D gene: .; J gene: TRBJ1-2; CDR3 length: 13; CDR3 DNA: TGTGCCAGCAGCTCGTGGAACGGGGTAGGCTACACCTTC; CDR3 protein: CASSSWNGVGYTF
clone size: .; V gene: TRBV12-5; D gene: .; J gene: TRBJ2-6; CDR3 length: 17; CDR3 DNA: TGTGCTAGTGGTCCTTTTATCTCGTTATCTGGGGCCAACGTCCTGACTTTC; CDR3 protein: CASGPFISLSGANVLTF
clone size: few; V gene: TRBV5-1; D gene: TRBD2; J gene: TRBJ2-3; CDR3 length: 15; CDR3 DNA: TGCGCCAGCTGGGGGGGACGAGGGCCAACAGATACGCAGTATTTT; CDR3 protein: CASWGGRGPTDTQYF
clone size: once; V gene: TRBV12-3/TRBV12-4; D gene: .; J gene: TRBJ2-7; CDR3 length: 12; CDR3 DNA: TGTGCCAGCAGCCTGGGGCAGGCCGAGCAGTACTTC; CDR3 protein: CASSLGQAEQYF
clone size: .; V gene: TRBV2; D gene: .; J gene: TRBJ1-1; CDR3 length: 14; CDR3 DNA: TGTGCCAGCATCTCGAGAGGGAAGAGGACTGAAGCTTTCTTT; CDR3 protein: CASISRGKRTEAFF
clone size: .; V gene: TRBV7-2; D gene: TRBD1; J gene: TRBJ1-6; CDR3 length: 13; CDR3 DNA: TGTGCCAGCAGCTTGGGACAGGGGTCACCCCTCCACTTT; CDR3 protein: CASSLGQGSPLHF
clone size: .; V gene: TRBV7-6; D gene: TRBD1; J gene: TRBJ1-6; CDR3 length: 15; CDR3 DNA: TGTGCCAGCAGCTATGGACAGGGCTATAATTCACCCCTCCACTTT; CDR3 protein: CASSYGQGYNSPLHF
clone size: .; V gene: TRBV5-4; D gene: TRBD2; J gene: TRBJ2-5; CDR3 length: 15; CDR3 DNA: TGTGCCAGCAGCGCAGCCGGGACTAGGCGCGAGACCCAGTACTTC; CDR3 protein: CASSAAGTRRETQYF
clone size: .; V gene: TRBV6-6; D gene: .; J gene: TRBJ1-5; CDR3 length: 12; CDR3 DNA: TGTGCCAGCAGTTATTTAGATCAGCCCCAGCATTTT; CDR3 protein: CASSYLDQPQHF
clone size: .; V gene: TRBV5-1; D gene: .; J gene: TRBJ2-7; CDR3 length: 14; CDR3 DNA: TGCGCCAGCAGCTACGGACAGCCAGCGGACGAGCAGTACTTC; CDR3 protein: CASSYGQPADEQYF
clone size: .; V gene: TRBV27; D gene: .; J gene: TRBJ2-3; CDR3 length: 13; CDR3 DNA: TGTGCCAGCAGGCCAACAGGTACAGATACGCAGTATTTT; CDR3 protein: CASRPTGTDTQYF
clone size: .; V gene: TRBV7-8; D gene: TRBD2; J gene: TRBJ2-6; CDR3 length: 20; CDR3 DNA: TGTGCCAGCAGCTTCATTGGGCTAGCGGTAGAGGGAACTGGGGCCAACGTCCTGACTTTC; CDR3 protein: CASSFIGLAVEGTGANVLTF
clone size: .; V gene: TRBV19; D gene: TRBD2; J gene: TRBJ2-1; CDR3 length: 15; CDR3 DNA: TGTGCCAGTAGTATTAGGTCTAGCGGGCAGCGTGAGCAGTTCTTC; CDR3 protein: CASSIRSSGQREQFF
clone size: .; V gene: TRBV2; D gene: TRBD1; J gene: TRBJ1-3; CDR3 length: 16; CDR3 DNA: TGTGCCAGCAGTGGGGACAGGGGGCCTTCTGGAAACACCATATATTTT; CDR3 protein: CASSGDRGPSGNTIYF
clone size: .; V gene: TRBV7-9; D gene: .; J gene: TRBJ2-7; CDR3 length: 12; CDR3 DNA: TGTGCCAGCAGCCTCACGGCCTACGAGCAGTACTTC; CDR3 protein: CASSLTAYEQYF
clone size: .; V gene: TRBV5-4; D gene: .; J gene: TRBJ2-1; CDR3 length: 15; CDR3 DNA: TGTGCCAGCAGCCTACAGGGAGGGACCTACAATGAGCAGTTCTTC; CDR3 protein: CASSLQGGTYNEQFF
clone size: .; V gene: TRBV30; D gene: .; J gene: TRBJ1-5; CDR3 length: 13; CDR3 DNA: TGTGCCTGGAGTTTGGGGGGGAGTCAGCCCCAGCATTTT; CDR3 protein: CAWSLGGSQPQHF
clone size: .; V gene: TRBV4-2; D gene: .; J gene: TRBJ2-5; CDR3 length: 16; CDR3 DNA: TGTGCCAGCAGCCAAGGGGTGACTAGAGCCCAAGAGACCCAGTACTTC; CDR3 protein: CASSQGVTRAQETQYF
clone size: .; V gene: TRBV30; D gene: .; J gene: TRBJ1-5; CDR3 length: 13; CDR3 DNA: TGTGCCTGGGGGACTACTAGCAATCAGCCCCAGCATTTT; CDR3 protein: CAWGTTSNQPQHF
clone size: .; V gene: TRBV14; D gene: .; J gene: TRBJ2-2; CDR3 length: 13; CDR3 DNA: TGTGCCAGCAGCCAGGAGGTAGTCGGGGAGCTGTTTTTT; CDR3 protein: CASSQEVVGELFF
clone size: .; V gene: TRBV7-6; D gene: .; J gene: TRBJ2-7; CDR3 length: 15; CDR3 DNA: TGTGCCAGCAGCAGACGGACAGCTACTACCTACGAGCAGTACTTC; CDR3 protein: CASSRRTATTYEQYF
clone size: .; V gene: TRBV5-1; D gene: .; J gene: TRBJ2-6; CDR3 length: 17; CDR3 DNA: TGCGCCAGCAGCTTGTTATCGGGAGCCCTCGGGGCCAACGTCCTGACTTTC; CDR3 protein: CASSLLSGALGANVLTF
clone size: .; V gene: TRBV5-8; D gene: TRBD1; J gene: TRBJ1-1; CDR3 length: 14; CDR3 DNA: TGTGCCAGCAGCCCCGGACAGGGACCCACTGAAGCTTTCTTT; CDR3 protein: CASSPGQGPTEAFF
clone size: .; V gene: TRBV5-1; D gene: .; J gene: TRBJ2-5; CDR3 length: 14; CDR3 DNA: TGCGCCAGCAGCACGGAGAGGGTTTGGGAGACCCAGTACTTC; CDR3 protein: CASSTERVWETQYF
clone size: .; V gene: TRBV11-2; D gene: TRBD2; J gene: TRBJ2-1; CDR3 length: 12; CDR3 DNA: TGTGCCAGCAGCCCCTCGGGAGGGTTGCAGTTCTTC; CDR3 protein: CASSPSGGLQFF
clone size: once; V gene: TRBV3-1/TRBV3-2; D gene: .; J gene: TRBJ2-2; CDR3 length: 14; CDR3 DNA: TGTGCCAGCAGCCACGTCAGGAACACCGGGGAGCTGTTTTTT; CDR3 protein: CASSHVRNTGELFF
clone size: .; V gene: TRBV4-3; D gene: TRBD1; J gene: TRBJ1-2; CDR3 length: 16; CDR3 DNA: TGCGCCAGCAGCACCAGGACAGGGGGCTCGAACTATGGCTACACCTTC; CDR3 protein: CASSTRTGGSNYGYTF
clone size: .; V gene: TRBV2; D gene: .; J gene: TRBJ1-5; CDR3 length: 12; CDR3 DNA: TGTGCCAGCAGAACAACAAGTCAGCCCCAGCATTTT; CDR3 protein: CASRTTSQPQHF
clone size: once; V gene: TRBV19; D gene: .; J gene: TRBJ1-2; CDR3 length: 16; CDR3 DNA: TGTGCCAGTAGTATCCGCCAGACTACTAGTAGCTATGGCTACACCTTC; CDR3 protein: CASSIRQTTSSYGYTF
clone size: .; V gene: TRBV10-1; D gene: TRBD2; J gene: TRBJ2-1; CDR3 length: 17; CDR3 DNA: TGCGCCAGCAGTGAGTCCAGAGCGGGGGGCGCGGTAAATGAGCAGTTCTTC; CDR3 protein: CASSESRAGGAVNEQFF